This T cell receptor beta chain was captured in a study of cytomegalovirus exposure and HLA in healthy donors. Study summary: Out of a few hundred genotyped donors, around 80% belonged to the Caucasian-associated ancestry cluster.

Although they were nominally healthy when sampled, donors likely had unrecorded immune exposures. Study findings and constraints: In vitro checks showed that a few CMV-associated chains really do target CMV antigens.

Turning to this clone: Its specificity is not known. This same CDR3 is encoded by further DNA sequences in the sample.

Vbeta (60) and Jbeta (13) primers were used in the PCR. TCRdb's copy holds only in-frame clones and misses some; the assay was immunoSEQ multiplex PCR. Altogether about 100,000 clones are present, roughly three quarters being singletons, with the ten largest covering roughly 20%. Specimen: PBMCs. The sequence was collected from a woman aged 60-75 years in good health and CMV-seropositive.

CDR3 nucleotides: TGCGCCAGCAGCTTCGGGACTAGCGGGAACGATGAGCAGTTCTTC. Its translation is CASSFGTSGNDEQFF. The gene calls are TRBV5-1 and TRBJ2-1, with 13 bases identical to TRBD2. Per germline, CDR1 SGHRS and CDR2 YFSETQ. The ends lost 2 bases at V and 8 bases at J; junction bases unmatched: 4. The CDR3 runs to 15 residues.